A few counts support the clone carrying this T cell receptor beta chain. Its matching antigen is unknown. This sample stems from a study of vaccination effects on CD4 cells after COVID-19. The V gene's germline CDR1 is SGDLS and CDR2 YYNGEE. CDR3 length: 14 amino acids. The V end was cut by 3 bases, the J end by 3 bases, with 12 bases between. This table comes from immunoSEQ multiplex PCR, and its TCRdb copy is limited to in-frame clones, with some not included. There are approximately 28,000 clones in the sample; about 75% occur only once, and around 6.5% lies in the top ten. Expansion of antigen-specific CD4+ T cells with viral peptide pools was carried out by the ViraFEST assay before sequencing. The culture ran for approximately 9 days before CD4+ T cells were isolated. As their vaccination, participants received two doses of either BNT162b2 or mRNA-1273.

The receptor's source is a human donor who received a COVID-19 vaccine. Some clones in this sample may be carry-over from other donors' samples. Sequences were derived from CD4+ T cells from PBMCs cultured with SARS-CoV-2 spike peptides, sampled after COVID-19 vaccination. The chain uses TRBV9 and TRBJ2-5; weak D call: TRBD1 (6 bases). The CDR3 DNA reads TGTGCCAGCAGCGCCGGGACATTAAAAGAGACCCAGTACTTC. It translates to CASSAGTLKETQYF.